The rows below give T cell receptor beta chains drawn from one sample of a study of blood T cells in healthy people across ages. TCRdb re-derived calls from the 5' RACE reads in MiXCR, one entry per CDR3 protein. The data contain 1.5 million or so distinct CDR3 sequences, around two fifths of them seen just once; the ten biggest clones take up roughly 7.7%. The sequencing sample was made of blood. The source is a woman under 30 in good health. Each CDR3 is given with its conserved first and last residue. A D gene is named only where the DNA matches it firmly. Clone size is shown for a subset of rows, as once, few, many or a class of expanded clone.

D	size	V	J	DNA	CDR3
-	-	TRBV12-3/TRBV12-4	TRBJ2-5	TGTGCCAGCGAGGGCGGCAGGGGAGAGACCCAGTACTTC	CASEGGRGETQYF
-	-	TRBV6-5	TRBJ2-1	TGTGCCAGCAGTCCCAAATTAAACAATGAGCAGTTCTTC	CASSPKLNNEQFF
TRBD2	few	TRBV5-5	TRBJ2-7	TGTGCCAGCAGCTTGGCATGGGGGGGTACCTACGAGCAGTACTTC	CASSLAWGGTYEQYF
TRBD2	-	TRBV24-1	TRBJ2-3	TGTGCCACCAGTGATTTTTGGCTAGCGGGCACAGATACGCAGTATTTT	CATSDFWLAGTDTQYF
TRBD1	-	TRBV13	TRBJ2-1	TGTGCCAGCACCCCCCGGGACAGCAACAATGAGCAGTTCTTC	CASTPRDSNNEQFF
-	-	TRBV20-1	TRBJ2-2	TGCAGTGCTTCGTCCCAGGGTCGGGTCGGGGAGCTGTTTTTT	CSASSQGRVGELFF
-	-	TRBV20-1	TRBJ1-1	TGCAGTGCTAGTTTTGTTGTGGTGATGGGGACTGAAGCTTTCTTT	CSASFVVVMGTEAFF
-	-	TRBV5-6	TRBJ2-3	TGTGCCAGCAGCTTGGGGGCGGGTCGGGGATCTACAGATACGCAGTATTTT	CASSLGAGRGSTDTQYF
TRBD2	-	TRBV6-6	TRBJ2-7	TGTGCCAGCAGTGGGACTAGCGGGGGGGCCGGGAACGAGCAGTCCTTC	CASSGTSGGAGNEQSF
TRBD1	-	TRBV3-1	TRBJ1-6	TGTGCCAGCAGCCACAGGGGGCAGGAAATTATTAATAATTCACCCCTCCACTTT	CASSHRGQEIINNSPLHF
TRBD2	few	TRBV30	TRBJ2-1	TGTGCCTGGAAAGGGCTAGCGGGCGGTAAAAACAATGAGCAGTTCTTC	CAWKGLAGGKNNEQFF
-	-	TRBV7-2	TRBJ1-1	TGTGCCAGCAGCTTAGAAGCATGGGGTGGGGCTTTCTTT	CASSLEAWGGAFF
-	few	TRBV12-3/TRBV12-4	TRBJ2-1	TGTGCCAGCAGTTTCGGGGTACTCTACAATGAGCAGTTCTTC	CASSFGVLYNEQFF
-	-	TRBV10-1	TRBJ2-1	TGCGCCAGCAGTGACGGGTCGGGTCGCTACAATGAGCAGTTCTTC	CASSDGSGRYNEQFF
-	few	TRBV20-1	TRBJ1-1	TGCAGCGCCAGCACAGGGATGAACACTGAAGCTTTCTTT	CSASTGMNTEAFF
-	few	TRBV6-2/TRBV6-3	TRBJ2-3	TGTGCCAGCAGCGGACCCCGAAATACGCAGTATTTT	CASSGPRNTQYF
TRBD2	-	TRBV6-2/TRBV6-3	TRBJ2-7	TGTGCCAGCAGTTACCGGGAGGGCCCCCACGAGCAGTACTTC	CASSYREGPHEQYF
-	-	TRBV28	TRBJ2-3	TGTGCCAGCAGTTTCCCCCGACAGCCCTCTAGCACAGATACGCAGTATTTT	CASSFPRQPSSTDTQYF
-	-	TRBV6-1	TRBJ2-5	TGTGCCAGCAGTGAAGCTGGGGCGCAAGGGACCCAGTACTTC	CASSEAGAQGTQYF
TRBD2	many	TRBV15	TRBJ2-1	TGTGCCACCAGCAGAGAAGCGGGGGGGCCCAATGAGCAGTTCTTC	CATSREAGGPNEQFF
TRBD1	-	TRBV5-1	TRBJ1-6	TGCGCCAGCAGCAAGGGACAGGGGGCTGCTTCACCCCTCCACTTT	CASSKGQGAASPLHF
-	few	TRBV4-1	TRBJ2-1	TGCGCCAGCAGCCAGAGACAGGATTTAGGGGTCAATGAGCAGTTCTTC	CASSQRQDLGVNEQFF
-	few	TRBV27	TRBJ2-7	TGTGCCAGCAGTCCGGGGCGGTTGGGCGAGCAGTACTTC	CASSPGRLGEQYF
TRBD2	-	TRBV3-1	TRBJ2-1	TGTGCCAGCAGCCCATCGTTGCGGGAGGTCTACAATGAGCAGTTCTTC	CASSPSLREVYNEQFF
TRBD1	-	TRBV10-3	TRBJ2-7	TGTGCCATCAGTGATCGGGGACAGGGGAGCTACGAGCAGTACTTC	CAISDRGQGSYEQYF
-	few	TRBV7-9	TRBJ1-2	TGTGCCAGCAGCCCTACAGGGTTCTATGGCTACACCTTC	CASSPTGFYGYTF
TRBD2	-	TRBV7-3	TRBJ2-3	TGTGCCAGCAGCTTGAGACTCCGGACTAGCGCTGGCACAGATACGCAGTATTTT	CASSLRLRTSAGTDTQYF
TRBD2	-	TRBV27	TRBJ2-7	TGTGCCAGCAGCCCACCCCCCGGACTAGCCCACGAGCAGTACTTC	CASSPPPGLAHEQYF
TRBD2	-	TRBV5-1	TRBJ2-1	TGCGCCAGCAGCTTGCGGGCCTCCGGGACTAGCGGGGTCCCCTCTGAGCAGTTCTTC	CASSLRASGTSGVPSEQFF
-	-	TRBV4-2	TRBJ2-1	TGTGCCAGCAGCCCGAGAGGGACTGGCTCCTACAATGAGCAGTTCTTC	CASSPRGTGSYNEQFF
TRBD1	-	TRBV7-9	TRBJ2-2	TGTGCCAGCGCCGGACAGGGGAACACCGGGGAGCTGTTTTTT	CASAGQGNTGELFF
TRBD1	-	TRBV3-1	TRBJ1-2	TGTGCCAGCAGTGACCGGACAGGGGTGGGTAATGGCTACACCTTC	CASSDRTGVGNGYTF
-	-	TRBV5-1	TRBJ2-7	TGCGCCAGCAGCTTGGAGCGTTCTTACCAGGGGTCCGAGCAGTACTTC	CASSLERSYQGSEQYF
-	few	TRBV5-1	TRBJ2-1	TGCGCCAGCAGCTTCATAGCGGAAAGCTCCTACAATGAGCAGTTCTTC	CASSFIAESSYNEQFF
TRBD1	-	TRBV5-1	TRBJ1-5	TGCGCCAGCAGCGTGACAGGGCGGCAGCCCCAGCATTTT	CASSVTGRQPQHF
TRBD1	few	TRBV3-1	TRBJ2-3	TGTGCCAGCGGACAGGGTCCCGGCACAGATACGCAGTATTTT	CASGQGPGTDTQYF
-	few	TRBV12-3/TRBV12-4	TRBJ1-3	TGTGCCAGTGGCGCAGGTGGCCGGAGCTCTGGAAACACCATATATTTT	CASGAGGRSSGNTIYF
-	-	TRBV6-5	TRBJ2-3	TGTGCCAGCAGTTACCGGGAGACCGATACTAGCACAGATACGCAGTATTTT	CASSYRETDTSTDTQYF
-	-	TRBV12-3/TRBV12-4	TRBJ2-3	TGTGCCAGCAGAGGGGCCCCCGACCCAGATACGCAGTATTTT	CASRGAPDPDTQYF
TRBD1	-	TRBV18	TRBJ2-5	TGTGCCAGCTCACCAGGGGCAGGGGGCGTCGAGACCCAGTACTTC	CASSPGAGGVETQYF
-	-	TRBV6-2/TRBV6-3	TRBJ2-7	TGTCCCAGCACGACTGGGGCTAGCCGGTTTAACGAGCAGTACTTC	CPSTTGASRFNEQYF
-	-	TRBV6-2/TRBV6-3	TRBJ2-7	TGTGCCAGCAGCCACTCAAACTCCTACGAGCAGTACTTC	CASSHSNSYEQYF
-	once	TRBV5-1	TRBJ1-1	TGCGCCAGCAGCGCACTACAGGGTAGGGATGAAGCTTTCTTT	CASSALQGRDEAFF
-	few	TRBV4-1	TRBJ2-1	TGCGCCAGCAGCCAAACCCTAGGGCCACTGTTCTTC	CASSQTLGPLFF
TRBD2	few	TRBV24-1	TRBJ2-1	TGTGCCACCAGTGAAACCGGGACTAGCGGGAGGGATTCCTACAATGAGCAGTTCTTC	CATSETGTSGRDSYNEQFF
TRBD1	once	TRBV7-8	TRBJ2-3	TGTGCCAGCAGCTGTACAGGGGGTAGCACAGATACGCAGTATTTT	CASSCTGGSTDTQYF
TRBD2	-	TRBV4-1	TRBJ2-5	TGCGCCAGCAGCCAAGATTTAGCGGGGGGGCCGAAGACCCAGTACTTC	CASSQDLAGGPKTQYF
TRBD2	-	TRBV5-1	TRBJ2-1	TGCGCCAGCAGCTTGGCTGTCCTGGCGGGAGGGTATTACAATGAGCAGTTCTTC	CASSLAVLAGGYYNEQFF
TRBD2	-	TRBV2	TRBJ2-3	TGTGCCAGCAGGAGATCTAGCGGGAGCACAGATACGCAGTATTTT	CASRRSSGSTDTQYF
TRBD1	-	TRBV6-5	TRBJ1-5	TGTGCCAGCGGCCGACAGGGTCCGGGCAATCAGCCCCAGCATTTT	CASGRQGPGNQPQHF
-	-	TRBV25-1	TRBJ1-1	TGTGCCAGCAGTGATCGGGCAGGGGCGACTGAAGCTTTCTTT	CASSDRAGATEAFF
-	-	TRBV5-1	TRBJ2-1	TGCGCCAGCAGCTTGTCGGGGGGGACAGTGGTACGCGATGAGCAGTTCTTC	CASSLSGGTVVRDEQFF
-	-	TRBV20-1	TRBJ2-4	TGCAGTGCCGAGCCTACCAGGGACGCCAAAAACATTCAGTACTTC	CSAEPTRDAKNIQYF
-	-	TRBV10-1	TRBJ2-2	TGCGCTAGCCAGGGCCCCGTGAACACCGGGGAGCTGTTTTTT	CASQGPVNTGELFF